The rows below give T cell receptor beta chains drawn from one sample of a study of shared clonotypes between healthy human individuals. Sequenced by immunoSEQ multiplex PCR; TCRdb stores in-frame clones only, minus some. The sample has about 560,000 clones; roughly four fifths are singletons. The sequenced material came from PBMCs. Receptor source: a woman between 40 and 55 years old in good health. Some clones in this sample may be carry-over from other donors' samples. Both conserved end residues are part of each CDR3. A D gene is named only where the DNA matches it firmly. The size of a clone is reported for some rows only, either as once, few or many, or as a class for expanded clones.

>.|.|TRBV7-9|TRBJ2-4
TGTGCCAGCAGCTTAGGTTCTAGCCATGACATTCAGTACTTC
CASSLGSSHDIQYF
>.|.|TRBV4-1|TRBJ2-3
TGCGCCAGCAGCCAAAGGGACACCACCACATTAGATACGCAGTATTTT
CASSQRDTTTLDTQYF
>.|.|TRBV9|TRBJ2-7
TGTGCCAGCAGCGGAAGCGGATCCTACGAGCAGTACTTC
CASSGSGSYEQYF
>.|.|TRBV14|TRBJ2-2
TGTGCCAGCAGCCCAAGAGGGGGAGGGGCTGTCACCGGGGAGCTGTTTTTT
CASSPRGGGAVTGELFF
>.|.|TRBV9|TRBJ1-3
TGTGCCAGCAGCGTTACACAGAGCTCTGGAAACACCATATATTTT
CASSVTQSSGNTIYF
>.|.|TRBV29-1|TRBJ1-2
TGCAGCGTATCGGGTTTCTCCGGTGGCTACACCTTC
CSVSGFSGGYTF
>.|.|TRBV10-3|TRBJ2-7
TGTGCCATCAGTGGCACAGTATGGGACGAGCAGTACTTC
CAISGTVWDEQYF
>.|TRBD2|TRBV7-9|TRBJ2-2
TGTGCCAGCAGCAAGACTAGCGGGAGGTCCGGGGAGCTGTTTTTT
CASSKTSGRSGELFF
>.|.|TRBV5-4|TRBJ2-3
TGTGCCAGCAGCCTGGGGACTGCCGATACGCAGTATTTT
CASSLGTADTQYF
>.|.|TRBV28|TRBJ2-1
TGTGCCAGCAGTTTCCGGGAGTATGAGCAGTTCTTC
CASSFREYEQFF
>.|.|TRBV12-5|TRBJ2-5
TGTGCTAGTGGTTTGCCCCTACCGGCCACGTCAGGGGCGGTTGTGGAGACCCAGTACTTC
CASGLPLPATSGAVVETQYF
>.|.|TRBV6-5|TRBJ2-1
TGTGCCAGCAGTTACTCTCTTGGGACATGGGAGCAGTTCTTC
CASSYSLGTWEQFF
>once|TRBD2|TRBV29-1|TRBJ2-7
TGCAGCGCAGGGACTAGCGCGAGCTCCTACGAGCAGTACTTC
CSAGTSASSYEQYF
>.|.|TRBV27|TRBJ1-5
TGTGCCAGCAGTTCGTCTGGGACCCGAGGGCCCCAGCATTTT
CASSSSGTRGPQHF
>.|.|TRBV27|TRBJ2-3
TGTGCCAGCAAGAAGGTGGACTTCACCAAAGATACGCAGTATTTT
CASKKVDFTKDTQYF
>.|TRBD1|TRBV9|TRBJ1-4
TGTGCCAGCAGCTCCCGTCCGGGACAGGGCTATGAAAAACTGTTTTTT
CASSSRPGQGYEKLFF
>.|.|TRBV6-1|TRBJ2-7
TGTGCCAGCAGTGTGAGGGGGGGATGGACAGGGAACTCCTACGAGCAGTACTTC
CASSVRGGWTGNSYEQYF
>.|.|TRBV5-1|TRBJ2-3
TGCGCCAGCAGCTTGGAAGGGGCAGGGGCCTCTGGTACGCAGTATTTT
CASSLEGAGASGTQYF
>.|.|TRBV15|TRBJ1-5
TGTGCCACCAGCCCAACGACCCGGCAGCCCCAGCATTTT
CATSPTTRQPQHF
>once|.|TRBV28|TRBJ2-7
TGTGCCAGCGGTAACAGGGCACCAGCACCCTACGAGCAGTACTTC
CASGNRAPAPYEQYF
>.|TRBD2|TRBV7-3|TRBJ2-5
TGTGCCAGCAGCTCTAGCGGGAGGGCCGGGGAGACCCAGTACTTC
CASSSSGRAGETQYF
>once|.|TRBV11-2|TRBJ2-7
TGTGCCAGCAGCTTAATCGCCGCGCCGTACGAGCAGTACTTC
CASSLIAAPYEQYF
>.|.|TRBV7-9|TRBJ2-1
TGTGCCAGCAGCCTCGCGAGTACAGGGGCGGGAATCCGGTACAATGAGCAGTTCTTC
CASSLASTGAGIRYNEQFF
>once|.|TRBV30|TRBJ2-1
TGTGCCTGGAGCCCGGGGTTGGTCAATGAGCAGTTCTTC
CAWSPGLVNEQFF
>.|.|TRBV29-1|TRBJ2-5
TGCAGCGTTGAAGCTGGAGAGACCCAGTACTTC
CSVEAGETQYF